A selection of T cell receptor beta chains follows, all from one sample in a study of breast tumors, draining lymph nodes, adjacent tissues. TCRdb ran MiXCR on the multiplex PCR reads and lists one entry per CDR3 protein. The table shows 65,000 to 80,000 distinct CDR3 sequences, with roughly a fifth occurring only once. Sample: axillary lymph node tissue. The receptors derive from a female donor with breast cancer. Some clones in this sample may be carry-over from other donors' samples. CDR3s leave out the opening cysteine and the closing phenylalanine or tryptophan. Not every row has a clone size; where given, it reads once, few, many or a size class.

cdr3_aa v_call clone_size j_call
SALTSGRAIIQETQY TRBV20-1 many TRBJ2-5
ASALGVQNIQY TRBV12-5 - TRBJ2-4
ASSSERGPGDTQY TRBV11-3 many TRBJ2-3
ASSPRGTVTSGYT TRBV12-3/TRBV12-4 many TRBJ1-2
ASSGWDRREQPQH TRBV6-1 many TRBJ1-5
SASRTLYQETQY TRBV20-1 many TRBJ2-5
ASSRGGSTDTQY TRBV14 many TRBJ2-3
ASSPREWAGTHEQY TRBV28 - TRBJ2-7
ASSPPGTGGLNEQF TRBV18 - TRBJ2-1
ASSLTVRGQPQH TRBV6-5 many TRBJ1-5
ASSLRVFHGYT TRBV28 - TRBJ1-2
ASSQGQLHEAF TRBV7-2 once TRBJ1-1
SARHHGVPYGYA TRBV20-1 few TRBJ1-2
ASRRDYSQETQY TRBV9 many TRBJ2-5
ASSLSTGRETQY TRBV28 many TRBJ2-5
ASSWDSLYEQY TRBV6-9 many TRBJ2-7
AWSAQGEQY TRBV30 - TRBJ2-7